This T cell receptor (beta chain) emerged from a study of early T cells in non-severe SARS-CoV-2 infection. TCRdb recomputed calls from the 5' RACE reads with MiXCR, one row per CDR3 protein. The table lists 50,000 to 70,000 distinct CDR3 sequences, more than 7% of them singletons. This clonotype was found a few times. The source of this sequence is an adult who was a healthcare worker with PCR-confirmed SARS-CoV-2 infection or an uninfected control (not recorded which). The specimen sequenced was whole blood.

The CDR3 spells CSATQGADTEAFF. CDR3 nucleotide sequence: TGCAGTGCTACACAGGGGGCGGACACTGAAGCTTTCTTT. The rearrangement joins TRBV20-1 to TRBJ1-1; 9 bases fit TRBD1. The CDR3 consists of 13 residues. Germline V gene lookup returns CDR1 DFQATT and CDR2 SNEGSKA (reference sequence). After removal of 4 bases from V and 3 bases from J, the junction contained 3 bases not matched to a gene.